The next 25 T cell receptor beta chains were all read from a single sample in a study of shared clonotypes between healthy human individuals. Terminally differentiated effector memory CD45RA+ cells were excluded by CCR7 positive selection of CD45RO-negative cells. Only in-frame clones appear in the TCRdb table, and some are missing; sequencing was by immunoSEQ multiplex PCR. The data contain about 2.1 million clones, 85% to 95% of them seen just once; the ten biggest clones take up less than 2%. The sequencing sample was made of naive CD8+ T cells from PBMCs. The receptors shown here come from a man aged 18 to 29 in good health. Some clones in this sample may be carry-over from other donors' samples.

This chain joins TRBV5-1 and TRBJ2-5, with D unclear. In germline, CDR1 is SGHRS, CDR2 YFSETQ. CDR3 size: 13 residues. The ends were cut back, 4 bases at V and 5 bases at J, with 12 bases in the middle. CDR3 nucleotides: TGCGCCAGCAGCCCACTGCCAGGCGAGACCCAGTACTTC. It is translated as CASSPLPGETQYF.

This clone was observed once. This rearrangement joins TRBV5-4 to TRBJ2-7; TRBD1 agrees at 10 bases. The V and J ends lost 2 bases and 3 bases, in that order; junction bases with no gene match: 2. Germline V gives CDR1 SGHNT, CDR2 YYREEE (reference sequence). This CDR3 contains 14 residues. This chain's CDR3 is CASSFGTGVYEQYF. The CDR3 region has the DNA TGTGCCAGCAGCTTTGGGACAGGGGTCTACGAGCAGTACTTC.

This rearrangement joins TRBV29-1 to TRBJ2-3; TRBD2 agrees at 9 bases. The V gene's germline CDR1 is SQVTM and CDR2 ANQGSEA. This CDR3 has 16 amino acids. V shed 4 bases, J shed 2 bases, and the junction held 10 bases outside the gene matches. The CDR3 nucleotides are TGCAGCGTTGTGGGGGGGCGGACTAGCGACACAGATACGCAGTATTTT. As protein: CSVVGGRTSDTDTQYF.

This chain links TRBV7-9 with TRBJ2-1; weak D call: TRBD2 (7 bases). Trimming took 2 bases from V and 3 from J, leaving 23 bases between them. The CDR3 totals 19 residues. Per germline, CDR1 SEHNR and CDR2 FQNEAQ (reference sequence). CDR3: CASSLIGGPGGSIYNEQFF. The CDR3 DNA reads as TGTGCCAGCAGCTTAATCGGGGGGCCTGGCGGGAGTATCTACAATGAGCAGTTCTTC.

The J gene is TRBJ2-7, the V gene TRBV5-5; D is undetermined. There are 15 residues in the CDR3. Trimming cost V 4 bases and J 0 bases, with 14 bases left between them. The germline V gene encodes CDR1 SGHKS and CDR2 YYEKEE (reference sequence). CDR3 loop: CASSPADWFSYEQYF. In DNA, the CDR3 is TGTGCCAGCAGCCCCGCCGACTGGTTCTCCTACGAGCAGTACTTC.

The CDR3 DNA is TGTGCCAGCAGCCCCAGCCGGGGGAGCCTCACCGGGGAGCTGTTTTTT. It is translated as CASSPSRGSLTGELFF. The chain carries TRBV5-6 and TRBJ2-2, with D tentatively TRBD2 (6 bases). This CDR3 contains 16 residues. Germline V lookup: CDR1 SGHDT, CDR2 YYEEEE. V was clipped by 4 bases and J by 4 bases, with 17 bases between them.

The chain recombines TRBV7-9 with TRBJ1-1, with D unresolved. Trimming pared 2 bases from V and 4 bases from J, leaving 5 bases between. The germline gives CDR1 SEHNR, CDR2 FQNEAQ (reference sequence). This CDR3 region has 12 residues. In DNA form, the CDR3 reads TGTGCCAGCAGCTTATCCACCACTGAAGCTTTCTTT. This encodes CASSLSTTEAFF.

The chain is built from TRBV2 and TRBJ1-3, with D perhaps matching TRBD1 (5 bases). The CDR3 extends over 15 amino acids. Trimming left V 3 bases short and J 4 bases short, with 13 bases between. Germline V gives CDR1 SNHLY, CDR2 FYNNEI. CDR3 sequence (DNA): TGTGCCAGCAGTGACGGCAGGGTGAGCGGAAACACCATATATTTT. It specifies CASSDGRVSGNTIYF.

This chain uses TRBV5-4 with TRBJ1-2, with D possibly matching TRBD1 (6 bases). This CDR3 is built from 16 residues. V gave up 4 bases and J gave up 1 base, with 17 bases separating them. Germline V CDR1 and CDR2: SGHNT, YYREEE (reference sequence). The CDR3 region has the DNA TGTGCCAGCAGCCCATGGACAGAGTTATTTAACTATGGCTACACCTTC. It yields the protein CASSPWTELFNYGYTF.

This clone was counted once. This sequence joins TRBV28 and TRBJ2-1, with D perhaps being TRBD1 or TRBD2 (5 bases each). The germline gives CDR1 MDHEN, CDR2 SYDVKM. Trimming removed 6 bases at V and 8 bases at J, with 14 bases between. This CDR3 comprises 13 residues. CDR3 in amino acids: CASSISRGDEQFF. The CDR3 bases are TGTGCCAGCAGCATCTCCCGGGGCGATGAGCAGTTCTTC.

The V and J genes are TRBV10-2 and TRBJ2-7, with D unclear. In germline, CDR1 is WSHSY, CDR2 SAAADI. This CDR3 region has 15 residues. Trimming left V 4 bases short and J 2 bases short, with 15 bases between. The CDR3 DNA reads TGCGCCAGCAGTGTTGAGGCTCGGGCAGCCTACGAGCAGTACTTC. It yields the protein CASSVEARAAYEQYF.

The V call is TRBV15, the J call TRBJ1-1; D possibly corresponds to TRBD1 (5 bases). This CDR3 has 16 residues. The ends were cut back, 2 bases at V and 1 base at J, with 14 bases in the middle. The germline V gene encodes CDR1 LNHNV and CDR2 YYDKDF (reference sequence). The CDR3 reads CATSRLRSGSNTEAFF. CDR3 DNA sequence: TGTGCCACCAGCAGACTCCGGTCAGGGTCGAACACTGAAGCTTTCTTT.

V and J are TRBV7-8 and TRBJ1-5, with D possibly TRBD1 on 6 matching bases. CDR1 and CDR2 (germline): SGHVS, FQNEAQ. Between the trimmed V and J ends, which lost 3 bases and 0 bases, there was a span of 18 bases. CDR3 length: 18 amino acids. The CDR3 nucleotides read TGTGCCAGCAGCTTCGCGCTTGAACAGGGAGTTAGCAATCAGCCCCAGCATTTT. It translates to CASSFALEQGVSNQPQHF.

The chain combines TRBV7-9 with TRBJ2-1; TRBD1 aligns across 7 bases. Unmatched junction bases numbered 7, after V lost 4 bases and J lost 4 bases. The CDR3 runs to 15 residues. The germline gives CDR1 SEHNR, CDR2 FQNEAQ (reference sequence). The CDR3 coding sequence is TGTGCCAGCAGCTCCAGACAGGGCAATTACAATGAGCAGTTCTTC. It codes for CASSSRQGNYNEQFF.

The gene calls are TRBV5-1 and TRBJ1-1, with D perhaps TRBD1 (5 bases). Trimming left V 4 bases short and J 1 base short, with 14 bases between. Germline V CDR1 and CDR2: SGHRS, YFSETQ. The CDR3 has 15 residues. The CDR3 loop reads CASSEDRQTNTEAFF. The CDR3 coding sequence is TGCGCCAGCAGCGAGGATCGACAGACGAACACTGAAGCTTTCTTT.

J is TRBJ2-5 and V is TRBV11-2; D remains ambiguous. The V end lost 5 bases, the J end lost 4 bases, and 8 bases lay between the germline ends. Germline CDR1 reads SGHAT; CDR2 reads FQNNGV. The CDR3 contains 12 residues. The chain's CDR3 is CASSIRVETQYF. Here the CDR3 DNA reads TGTGCCAGCAGCATTAGGGTAGAGACCCAGTACTTC.

The V gene is TRBV4-1, the J gene TRBJ2-3; D uncertain. V was cut by 3 bases and J by 6 bases, with 13 bases left in between. The CDR3 runs to 14 residues. In germline, CDR1 is MGHRA, CDR2 YSYEKL. CDR3 residues: CASSQSWLEDTQYF. CDR3 bases: TGCGCCAGCAGCCAGTCCTGGCTAGAGGATACGCAGTATTTT.

This chain uses TRBV6-1 with TRBJ2-2; a weak D match, TRBD2 (5 bases). Trimming removed 8 bases at V and 2 bases at J, with 15 bases between. The germline gives CDR1 MNHNS, CDR2 SASEGT. The CDR3 consists of 15 residues. CDR3 protein: CASGPEGSNTGELFF. In DNA, the CDR3 is TGTGCCAGCGGACCCGAAGGGAGTAACACCGGGGAGCTGTTTTTT.

This chain joins TRBV7-8 and TRBJ2-5; D is possibly TRBD1 (7 bases). The end of the DNA aligns better with TRBJ2-7, so the J call may be wrong. Germline V lookup: CDR1 SGHVS, CDR2 FQNEAQ. This CDR3 has 15 amino acids. The CDR3 here is CASSLVSGGLPEQYF. For the CDR3, the DNA is TGTGCCAGCAGCTTAGTATCAGGGGGGCTCCCCGAGCAGTACTTC.

The chain combines TRBV10-3 with TRBJ2-7; 8 bases are a match to TRBD2. With 10 bases clipped from V and 4 bases from J, the junction kept 12 bases outside the gene matches. The CDR3 is 14 amino acids. The germline V gene encodes CDR1 ENHRY and CDR2 SYGVKD. CDR3 sequence (DNA): TGTGCCACAAATGCCGGGCTAGCGGGTTACGAGCAGTACTTC. This codes for CATNAGLAGYEQYF.

The chain combines TRBV19 with TRBJ1-5; D is undetermined. V was pared by 5 bases and J by 0 bases, with 14 bases between. The CDR3 is 16 amino acids. Germline loops: CDR1 LNHDA, CDR2 SQIVND (reference sequence). In DNA, the CDR3 is TGTGCCAGTAGTGAAGGATTGTCTAGTAGCAATCAGCCCCAGCATTTT. Translation: CASSEGLSSSNQPQHF.

V gene TRBV19 combines with J gene TRBJ2-7; TRBD1 matches 10 bases. The CDR3 sequence is 15 residues long. Trimming cost V 3 bases and J 5 bases; bases outside gene matches: 7. Per germline, CDR1 LNHDA and CDR2 SQIVND (reference sequence). For the CDR3, the DNA is TGTGCCAGTAGTATGGGACGACAGGGGGCGGACGAGCAGTACTTC. This codes for CASSMGRQGADEQYF.

J is TRBJ2-7 and V is TRBV19; D not resolved. This CDR3 has 16 residues. CDR1 LNHDA and CDR2 SQIVND come from the germline V gene (reference sequence). Between the trimmed V and J ends, which lost 10 bases and 6 bases, there was a span of 28 bases. CDR3 sequence: CATTESVRVRRGEQYF. The CDR3, as DNA: TGTGCCACAACGGAGTCTGTTCGGGTTAGGCGTGGCGAGCAGTACTTC.

V usage is TRBV25-1 and J usage is TRBJ1-5; D gene unclear. The length of the CDR3 is 12 residues. V dropped 2 bases and J dropped 4 bases, with 3 bases sitting between them. CDR1 MGHDK and CDR2 SYGVNS come from the germline V gene. CDR3 DNA sequence: TGTGCCAGCAGTGAACTAAATCAGCCCCAGCATTTT. Encoded protein: CASSELNQPQHF.

The CDR3 DNA follows: TGTGCCAGCAGCCACGGTAGGATAGATGAAGCTTTCTTT. This codes for CASSHGRIDEAFF. The chain combines TRBV7-9 with TRBJ1-1; D remains unclear. This CDR3 region has 13 residues. Germline assignment: CDR1 SEHNR and CDR2 FQNEAQ (reference sequence). Deletions cut 5 bases from V and 7 bases from J, with 14 bases between.